This TCR beta chain stems from a study of regulatory T cells in long-lasting Graves disease (dated by TCRdb to the early 2020s). Background for the entire study: Patients with newly diagnosed Graves' disease had been on antithyroid drugs for under 3 months. The study was registered as a clinical trial and conducted in China. Persistent Graves' disease patients were compared with newly diagnosed Graves' disease patients by peripheral blood TCR sequencing and RNA sequencing. A total of around 33 samples underwent TCR sequencing, from about 13 patients with persistent Graves' disease and approximately 20 patients with newly diagnosed Graves' disease.

Points on this clonotype: The antigen it recognizes is unknown. No much larger clone is present one base from it, and per-base qualities are unavailable.

Overall study results and their limits: Peripheral blood alone was examined, since thyroid tissue, which constituted the primary lesion, could not be accessed. The authors acknowledged the small sample size as a limitation that may reduce accuracy. Sequencing and analysis were limited to the TCR beta chain. Compared with newly diagnosed patients, persistent Graves' disease patients had lower TCR Shannon entropy and fewer highly expanded clones, which suggests clonal expansion. A larger number of public clonotypes was shared among persistent patients (around 2,700) than among newly diagnosed patients (about 990).

Receptor libraries were prepared by multiplex PCR. Sequencing was carried out with an Illumina HiSeq 4000. To build TCR beta libraries, CDR3 regions were amplified by Arm-PCR using iRepertoire HTBI primers. Before sequencing, the PCR products went through gel purification. The original methods were these. Gene usage analysis of CDR3 amino acid clonotypes used the approximately 62 TRBV and 11 to 15 TRBJ segments found across samples. Filtered high-quality paired reads were merged into contigs using COPE and FqMerger. BLAST was used to align contigs to the IMGT TRBV, TRBD and TRBJ reference genes, and CDR3 was defined following IMGT. Any clonotype with a frequency above 0.1% was classified as a highly expanded clone. Repertoire diversity was measured by Shannon entropy, and V-J evenness by the Gini coefficient. Public clonotypes were defined as clonotypes shared by more than one individual. TCRdb reran the public reads through fastp at Q25 and MiXCR, keeping productive beta chains. A single entry per CDR3 protein holds the most common genes and DNA from its merged rows. TCRdb assigned the V and J calls; the authors' analysis was not used. The sample table records hundreds of thousands of distinct CDR3 sequences; about 16% of these occur just once. The top ten hold 18% of the sample.

The time point label, read with the paper, signifies: newly diagnosed GD, antithyroid drugs for less than 3 months. For both TCR sequencing and RNA sequencing, RNA was extracted from PBMCs using TRIzol. The diagnosis of Graves' disease was made according to American Thyroid Association guidelines. Patients for the study were recruited at an endocrinology department in Xi'an, China. Each patient gave around 9.2 milliliters of peripheral blood, collected in an EDTA anticoagulant tube. Ficoll Paque Plus density gradient separation was used to isolate PBMCs, and no further T cell sorting was done. RNA quality was checked with an Agilent 2100 Bioanalyzer and agarose gel, and concentration with a NanoDrop 2000. These data were also reused for a study on T cells in Graves' hyperthyroidism and ophthalmopathy. The other study reports the following: Stable Graves' hyperthyroidism was defined as no progression to ophthalmopathy during 18 months of follow-up. The hyperthyroidism patients were between 18 and 65 years old and newly diagnosed, with a disease duration of less than 2 months. Patients with uncontrolled infections, other autoimmune diseases, pregnancy or lactation were excluded. Diagnoses were established on the basis of clinical symptoms, serum thyroxine and TRAb, thyroid ultrasound, and orbital computed tomography. The TCR CDR3 was subjected to a first round of RT-PCR using the HTBI primer set and the Qiagen OneStep RT-PCR kit. Most expanded thyroid clonotypes (frequency above 0.001) were also detected in blood, a finding suggesting that blood repertoires may reflect thyroid immune responses. In cross-validation, a model built on a 13 V-J signature told ophthalmopathy apart from stable hyperthyroidism with 87.88% sensitivity and approximately 81% specificity, and in testing the same model reached 80%/75%. In validation, progression to ophthalmopathy was predicted by the model with around 70% sensitivity and 72% to 85% specificity, a median of 6.5 months before onset. To identify TCR V-J signatures that set the groups apart, the researchers used a discovery cohort of 90 to 100 patients, made up of roughly 40 with Graves' ophthalmopathy and around 58 with stable Graves' hyperthyroidism. Prospective prediction of ophthalmopathy was tested in an independent validation cohort of 18 to 20 hyperthyroidism patients and 17 patients who later progressed to ophthalmopathy. The 75 to 100 discovery patients were randomly divided into training and test sets at a 7:3 ratio. In about 6 Graves' hyperthyroidism patients, the study also compared T-cell repertoires from thyroid tissue with T-cell repertoires from blood. Following sampling, methimazole starting at 30 mg daily was given to hyperthyroidism patients, and high-dose intravenous methylprednisolone was given to ophthalmopathy patients. The libraries were constructed in a second round of multiplex PCR and then size-selected and purified. The libraries were sequenced on an Illumina HiSeq2000 using paired-end 100 bp reads. Raw data were processed with SOAPnuke, discarding reads with adapters, uncalled bases, mean Phred below 15, or no exact constant-primer or identifier match. COPE v1.2.5 was used to merge high-quality paired reads, and clonotypes were defined as unique nucleotide sequences. MiTCR v1.1 was used to align clonotypes to the IMGT TRBV, TRBD and TRBJ reference segments. Only V-J combinations with frequency above 0.0001, covering 99.2% of repertoires, were analysed. The TCS score was defined as F50 (clonal expansion) divided by E x V (chaos), with BLOSUM62-based TCRdist calculated between CDR3 peptides within each V-J. Welch's t-statistics and random forest reduced approximately 520 V-J features to 13, which were used in a naive Bayes classifier (R e1071). Sample size was not statistically predetermined, and investigators were not blinded to group allocation. TCR Vbeta CDR3 sequencing of roughly 140 peripheral blood samples (roughly 43 ophthalmopathy, around 80 hyperthyroidism and about 17 progressor patients) is reported in the paper.

Sequencing used peripheral blood mononuclear cells (PBMCs), obtained at new diagnosis, from a patient treated with antithyroid drugs. This clonotype originated in a woman aged 25-40 years with Graves disease. Donor details come from another sample of the same person, matched by shared clones.

The nucleotide sequence is TGTGCCAGCAGCTTGGCCTCGGGCGCCACAGATACGCAGTATTTT. It codes for CASSLASGATDTQYF. The chain is assembled from TRBV5-5 and TRBJ2-3, with the D gene uncertain. For CDR1 and CDR2, the germline V gene (reference sequence) lists SGHKS and YYEKEE. Measured from the cysteine to the phenylalanine, the CDR3 is 15 residues long. CDR3 DNA only is kept here, 45 bases in frame from base 1. V is cut by 0 bases and J by 2 bases, and the space between the germline ends is 10 bases.